This is a list of T cell receptor beta chains from one sample in a study of CD8 T cells in Susac syndrome. TCRdb itself ran the immunoSEQ multiplex PCR reads through MiXCR, one entry per CDR3 protein. The sample holds about 400,000 distinct CDR3 sequences, more than 80% seen once. Sequencing used CD8+ T cells from PBMCs. All receptors come from a human donor with multiple sclerosis. Both conserved end residues are part of each CDR3. Each record gives: clone size, V gene, D gene, J gene, CDR3 protein, CDR3 DNA. The D gene is left open where the match is weak. Clone size appears in some rows only: once, few, many, or a class for an expanded clone.

clone_size: NA
v_call: TRBV6-5
d_call: NA
j_call: TRBJ1-2
cdr3_aa: CASSSPFLDYTF
cdr3_nt: TGTGCCAGCAGTAGCCCTTTTTTAGACTACACCTTC

clone_size: NA
v_call: TRBV19
d_call: NA
j_call: TRBJ1-1
cdr3_aa: CASSQRLGANTEAFF
cdr3_nt: TGTGCCAGTAGTCAACGTCTGGGAGCAAACACTGAAGCTTTCTTT

clone_size: NA
v_call: TRBV3-1
d_call: NA
j_call: TRBJ2-7
cdr3_aa: CASSSGTHYEQYF
cdr3_nt: TGTGCCAGCAGCTCCGGGACCCACTACGAGCAGTACTTC

clone_size: once
v_call: TRBV3-1
d_call: NA
j_call: TRBJ2-1
cdr3_aa: CASSQALGNEQFF
cdr3_nt: TGTGCCAGCAGCCAAGCTTTGGGAAATGAGCAGTTCTTC

clone_size: NA
v_call: TRBV6-6
d_call: TRBD2
j_call: TRBJ2-3
cdr3_aa: CASSYLEREGDTQYF
cdr3_nt: TGTGCCAGCAGTTACTTAGAGCGGGAGGGAGATACGCAGTATTTT

clone_size: NA
v_call: TRBV6-1
d_call: TRBD1
j_call: TRBJ1-5
cdr3_aa: CASSSDRALTPQHF
cdr3_nt: TGTGCCAGCAGTTCCGACAGGGCCCTTACGCCCCAGCATTTT

clone_size: NA
v_call: TRBV12-3/TRBV12-4
d_call: TRBD2
j_call: TRBJ2-7
cdr3_aa: CASRTSEGSYEQYF
cdr3_nt: TGTGCCAGCAGGACTAGCGAGGGTTCCTACGAGCAGTACTTC

clone_size: once
v_call: TRBV3-1
d_call: TRBD1
j_call: TRBJ2-7
cdr3_aa: CASSQAGQGVYEQYF
cdr3_nt: TGTGCCAGCAGCCAAGCGGGTCAGGGGGTCTACGAGCAGTACTTC

clone_size: once
v_call: TRBV24-1
d_call: NA
j_call: TRBJ2-3
cdr3_aa: CATSGTDNMVDTQYF
cdr3_nt: TGTGCCACCAGTGGGACAGACAATATGGTGGATACGCAGTATTTT

clone_size: few
v_call: TRBV6-1
d_call: NA
j_call: TRBJ1-5
cdr3_aa: CASSEWGHPQPQHF
cdr3_nt: TGTGCCAGCAGTGAATGGGGACACCCTCAGCCCCAGCATTTT

clone_size: once
v_call: TRBV6-1
d_call: TRBD1
j_call: TRBJ1-1
cdr3_aa: CASSTGGLGVPMDTEAFF
cdr3_nt: TGTGCCAGCAGCACAGGGGGCCTTGGTGTTCCCATGGACACTGAAGCTTTCTTT

clone_size: once
v_call: TRBV5-8
d_call: TRBD1
j_call: TRBJ2-4
cdr3_aa: CASSLGGQAKNIQYF
cdr3_nt: TGTGCCAGCAGCTTGGGGGGACAGGCCAAAAACATTCAGTACTTC

clone_size: NA
v_call: TRBV30
d_call: NA
j_call: TRBJ1-3
cdr3_aa: CAWSVGSGNTIYF
cdr3_nt: TGTGCCTGGAGTGTTGGCAGCGGAAACACCATATATTTT

clone_size: NA
v_call: TRBV19
d_call: TRBD2
j_call: TRBJ2-1
cdr3_aa: CASSALAGGQQFF
cdr3_nt: TGTGCCAGTAGTGCTCTAGCGGGAGGCCAGCAGTTCTTC

clone_size: NA
v_call: TRBV29-1
d_call: NA
j_call: TRBJ1-1
cdr3_aa: CSVDGREGSMDTEAFF
cdr3_nt: TGCAGCGTTGATGGGAGGGAGGGGAGTATGGACACTGAAGCTTTCTTT

clone_size: once
v_call: TRBV2
d_call: TRBD1
j_call: TRBJ1-5
cdr3_aa: CASSRTGPASNQPQHF
cdr3_nt: TGTGCCAGCAGTCGGACAGGGCCGGCCAGCAATCAGCCCCAGCATTTT

clone_size: once
v_call: TRBV24-1
d_call: NA
j_call: TRBJ1-6
cdr3_aa: CATSLTGLGSPLHF
cdr3_nt: TGTGCCACCAGCCTTACAGGGTTAGGATCACCCCTCCACTTT

clone_size: NA
v_call: TRBV20-1
d_call: NA
j_call: TRBJ2-2
cdr3_aa: CSARDAGTGELFF
cdr3_nt: TGCAGTGCTAGAGACGCAGGTACCGGGGAGCTGTTTTTT

clone_size: few
v_call: TRBV7-9
d_call: NA
j_call: TRBJ1-1
cdr3_aa: CASRWGTEAFF
cdr3_nt: TGTGCCAGCCGATGGGGCACTGAAGCTTTCTTT

clone_size: NA
v_call: TRBV19
d_call: TRBD2
j_call: TRBJ2-1
cdr3_aa: CASTIFGLAGGVPDYNEQFF
cdr3_nt: TGTGCCAGTACCATTTTCGGACTAGCGGGAGGTGTTCCGGACTACAATGAGCAGTTCTTC

clone_size: NA
v_call: TRBV19
d_call: TRBD1
j_call: TRBJ2-7
cdr3_aa: CASSPWTGKLDEQYF
cdr3_nt: TGTGCCAGTAGTCCATGGACAGGGAAGCTCGACGAGCAGTACTTC

clone_size: NA
v_call: TRBV30
d_call: TRBD1
j_call: TRBJ2-7
cdr3_aa: CAWRGQGTFPTGEQYF
cdr3_nt: TGTGCCTGGAGGGGACAGGGCACTTTCCCAACGGGGGAGCAGTACTTC

clone_size: NA
v_call: TRBV10-3
d_call: NA
j_call: TRBJ2-3
cdr3_aa: CAIRGLSSTDTQYF
cdr3_nt: TGTGCCATCAGGGGTTTATCCAGCACAGATACGCAGTATTTT

clone_size: NA
v_call: TRBV4-1
d_call: NA
j_call: TRBJ2-7
cdr3_aa: CASSQEGSLLYYEQYF
cdr3_nt: TGCGCCAGCAGCCAAGAGGGCTCCCTATTATATTACGAGCAGTACTTC

clone_size: once
v_call: TRBV20-1
d_call: TRBD2
j_call: TRBJ2-3
cdr3_aa: CSAQAGEADTQYF
cdr3_nt: TGCAGTGCTCAAGCGGGAGAGGCAGATACGCAGTATTTT

clone_size: NA
v_call: TRBV24-1
d_call: TRBD1
j_call: TRBJ1-6
cdr3_aa: CATSEGQGNSPLHF
cdr3_nt: TGTGCCACCAGTGAGGGACAGGGAAATTCACCCCTCCACTTT

clone_size: NA
v_call: TRBV5-1
d_call: TRBD1
j_call: TRBJ1-2
cdr3_aa: CASSPTGQANYGYTF
cdr3_nt: TGCGCCAGCAGCCCAACAGGACAGGCTAACTATGGCTACACCTTC

clone_size: NA
v_call: TRBV11-2
d_call: TRBD1
j_call: TRBJ1-1
cdr3_aa: CASSLAGTGKTEAFF
cdr3_nt: TGTGCCAGCAGCTTAGCCGGGACAGGGAAGACTGAAGCTTTCTTT

clone_size: NA
v_call: TRBV30
d_call: NA
j_call: TRBJ1-2
cdr3_aa: CAWRNDLKGYGYTF
cdr3_nt: TGTGCCTGGAGGAATGATCTTAAAGGCTATGGCTACACCTTC

clone_size: once
v_call: TRBV12-5
d_call: TRBD2
j_call: TRBJ2-3
cdr3_aa: CASGAGGRTDTQYF
cdr3_nt: TGTGCTAGTGGTGCGGGGGGCCGCACAGATACGCAGTATTTT

clone_size: NA
v_call: TRBV29-1
d_call: NA
j_call: TRBJ2-4
cdr3_aa: CSVEVTGNIQYF
cdr3_nt: TGCAGCGTTGAAGTTACGGGAAACATTCAGTACTTC

clone_size: once
v_call: TRBV7-9
d_call: NA
j_call: TRBJ1-5
cdr3_aa: CASAGIDSNQPQHF
cdr3_nt: TGTGCCAGCGCCGGGATCGATAGCAATCAGCCCCAGCATTTT

clone_size: NA
v_call: TRBV6-2/TRBV6-3
d_call: TRBD2
j_call: TRBJ2-3
cdr3_aa: CASSAPGGEGTDTQYF
cdr3_nt: TGTGCCAGCAGCGCCCCTGGGGGGGAGGGCACAGATACGCAGTATTTT

clone_size: NA
v_call: TRBV27
d_call: NA
j_call: TRBJ1-5
cdr3_aa: CASSATGFNQPQHF
cdr3_nt: TGTGCCAGCAGTGCCACAGGGTTCAATCAGCCCCAGCATTTT

clone_size: NA
v_call: TRBV4-1
d_call: NA
j_call: TRBJ1-5
cdr3_aa: CASSQPFNQPQHF
cdr3_nt: TGCGCCAGCAGCCAACCTTTCAATCAGCCCCAGCATTTT

clone_size: NA
v_call: TRBV30
d_call: NA
j_call: TRBJ2-7
cdr3_aa: CAWSVGTFEQYF
cdr3_nt: TGTGCCTGGAGTGTAGGTACTTTCGAGCAGTACTTC

clone_size: NA
v_call: TRBV6-6
d_call: NA
j_call: TRBJ1-2
cdr3_aa: CASSYVITTSDYGYTF
cdr3_nt: TGTGCCAGCAGCTACGTCATTACTACGTCGGACTATGGCTACACCTTC

clone_size: NA
v_call: TRBV20-1
d_call: NA
j_call: TRBJ1-1
cdr3_aa: CSATGATEAFF
cdr3_nt: TGCAGTGCTACGGGGGCCACTGAAGCTTTCTTT

clone_size: NA
v_call: TRBV7-9
d_call: NA
j_call: TRBJ1-1
cdr3_aa: CASSLALSNTEAFF
cdr3_nt: TGTGCCAGCAGCTTAGCGCTCTCCAACACTGAAGCTTTCTTT

clone_size: NA
v_call: TRBV15
d_call: NA
j_call: TRBJ2-1
cdr3_aa: CATSTGQINEQFF
cdr3_nt: TGTGCCACCAGCACAGGGCAGATTAATGAGCAGTTCTTC